Shown below are 17 T cell receptor beta chains from a single sample sequenced in a study of Ad26.COV2.S vaccination and SARS-CoV-2 variants. Some clones are missing from TCRdb's copy, which holds only in-frame ones; the method was immunoSEQ multiplex PCR. The sample gives 300,000 to 400,000 clones, around 83% of which show up once; less than 4% is in the top ten. Treatment denoted: roughly 19 received Ad26.COV2.S at low or high dose, single or two shots; 5 received placebo; per-sample allocation not given. Sampling was done on day 63 after the first vaccine or placebo injection. Sample: peripheral blood, taken in a trial of Ad26.COV2.S vaccine versus placebo. These receptors came from a person aged 18-65 years who received the Ad26.COV2.S COVID-19 vaccine or a placebo.

This chain connects TRBV19 to TRBJ2-1; D is perhaps TRBD2 (6 bases). Germline loops: CDR1 LNHDA, CDR2 SQIVND (reference sequence). V gave up 5 bases and J gave up 4 bases, with 15 bases separating them. This CDR3 region has 15 residues. The CDR3 DNA follows: TGTGCCAGTAGTGTTCCGGGGAGGTCGTACAATGAGCAGTTCTTC. The encoded protein is CASSVPGRSYNEQFF.

V is TRBV4-1 and J is TRBJ2-7; TRBD1 agrees at 8 bases. There are 15 residues in the CDR3. Trimming at V came to 0 bases and at J to 1 base, leaving 2 bases not matched to a gene. The germline V gene encodes CDR1 MGHRA and CDR2 YSYEKL. The DNA for the CDR3 is TGCGCCAGCAGCCAAGACACAGGGGGTTCCTACGAGCAGTACTTC. Translating it yields CASSQDTGGSYEQYF.

V is TRBV2 and J is TRBJ2-7, with a possible D match to TRBD2 (6 bases). CDR3 size: 15 residues. The V and J ends lost 0 bases and 3 bases respectively, with 12 bases between them. Germline V gene lookup returns CDR1 SNHLY and CDR2 FYNNEI. CDR3 nucleotides: TGTGCCAGCAGTGAAGCGACCCAGCGGGTCTACGAGCAGTACTTC. Translating it yields CASSEATQRVYEQYF.

The chain joins TRBV7-2 to TRBJ2-7; 8 nucleotides agree with TRBD1. This CDR3 is built from 14 residues. V dropped 2 bases and J dropped 3; count of bases not matched to a gene: 3. CDR1 is SGHTA, CDR2 FQGNSA, per germline. CDR3 DNA sequence: TGTGCCAGCAGCTTATCCGGACAGGGCTACGAGCAGTACTTC. This sequence encodes CASSLSGQGYEQYF.

The V call is TRBV28, the J call TRBJ2-2; TRBD2 might be the D (5 bases). This CDR3 is 11 amino acids long. V was clipped by 9 bases and J by 4 bases, with 6 bases between them. In germline, CDR1 is MDHEN, CDR2 SYDVKM. CDR3 coding DNA: TGTGCCAGGAGGGCCACCGGGGAGCTGTTTTTT. This gives the protein CARRATGELFF.

CDR3 in DNA: TGTGCCCGAAATTCTGGGGACAGGGGGTGGGATGGCTACACCTTC. It translates to CARNSGDRGWDGYTF. The gene calls are TRBV30 and TRBJ1-2; TRBD1 matches 11 bases. V gave up 8 bases and J gave up 6 bases; unmatched junction bases: 14. CDR1 is GTSNPN, CDR2 SVGIG, per germline (reference sequence). The CDR3 length is 15 residues. Combining the CDR3 with reference TRBV30 and TRBJ1-2 gives the whole variable domain SQTIHQWPATLVQPVGSPLSLECTVEGTSNPNLYWYRQAAGRGLQLLFYSVGIGQISSEVPQNLSASRPQDRQFILSSKKLLLSDSGFYLCARNSGDRGWDGYTFGSGTRLTVV.

This clone was seen just once. This may be a read error: a much more frequent sequence differs by one nucleotide. The chain links TRBV12-3 or TRBV12-4 to TRBJ2-3; no firm D call. V dropped 3 bases and J dropped 2 bases, with 3 bases sitting between them. This CDR3 has 12 amino acids. CDR3 bases: TGTGCCAGCAGTTTCAACACAGATACGCAGTATTTT. Amino acids: CASSFNTDTQYF.

The gene calls are TRBV5-6 and TRBJ1-1; no reliable D call. The V gene's germline CDR1 is SGHDT and CDR2 YYEEEE. The CDR3 spans 15 residues. V was pared by 3 bases and J by 3 bases, with 15 bases between. The CDR3 is CASSSERTKDTEAFF. CDR3 DNA sequence: TGTGCCAGCAGCTCAGAGAGGACTAAGGACACTGAAGCTTTCTTT.

The chain employs TRBV9 and TRBJ2-2, with D possibly TRBD2 on 6 matching bases. V lost 3 bases and J 6 bases, leaving 15 bases between the germline ends. CDR3 length: 15 amino acids. Per the germline V gene, CDR1 is SGDLS and CDR2 is YYNGEE. CDR3 residues: CASSGSVWDSGELFF. The CDR3 DNA reads TGTGCCAGCAGCGGTAGCGTCTGGGACTCCGGGGAGCTGTTTTTT. The whole variable domain, filled in from reference TRBV9 and TRBJ2-2, reads DSGVTQTPKHLITATGQRVTLRCSPRSGDLSVYWYQQSLDQGLQFLIQYYNGEERAKGNILERFSAQQFPDLHSELNLSSLELGDSALYFCASSGSVWDSGELFFGEGSRLTVL.

The V gene is TRBV24-1, the J gene TRBJ2-1; D unclear. The CDR3 loop spans 13 amino acids. Per germline, CDR1 KGHDR and CDR2 SFDVKD. Deletions cut 5 bases from V and 9 bases from J, with 13 bases between. The DNA of the CDR3 is TGTGCCACCAGTGTTGGACCATCGCGTGAGCAGTTCTTC. This sequence encodes CATSVGPSREQFF.

The chain has TRBV30 and TRBJ2-7; 7 positions agree with TRBD2. After removal of 3 bases from V and 0 bases from J, the junction contained 5 bases not matched to a gene. Germline V gene sequence: CDR1 GTSNPN, CDR2 SVGIG (reference sequence). The CDR3 is 14 amino acids. The CDR3 DNA is TGTGCCTGGAGGCAGAGCGGGAACTCCTACGAGCAGTACTTC. Its protein product is CAWRQSGNSYEQYF.

This chain connects TRBV3-1 (or the pseudogene TRBV3-2) to TRBJ2-7; the D call may be TRBD1 or TRBD2 (6 bases each). CDR3 size: 14 residues. V shed 3 bases and J shed 6 bases, with 15 bases lying between them. Germline V gene sequence: CDR1 LGHDT, CDR2 YNNKEL (reference sequence). CDR3 amino acids: CASSQGGQSFEQYF. CDR3 nucleotide sequence: TGTGCCAGCAGCCAGGGGGGACAAAGTTTCGAGCAGTACTTC.

The rearrangement uses TRBV9 and TRBJ1-6, with 7 bases that match TRBD1. This CDR3 comprises 15 residues. CDR1 SGDLS and CDR2 YYNGEE come from the germline V gene. The V segment lost 2 bases and the J segment 8 bases; nucleotides outside the gene matches: 7. The CDR3 DNA sequence: TGTGCCAGCAGCGTTTCAGGGGGGTTGTATTCACCCCTCCACTTT. Its translation is CASSVSGGLYSPLHF.

V is TRBV10-3 and J is TRBJ1-3, with a tentative D call TRBD1 (6 bases). CDR3 length: 15 amino acids. Deletions cut 8 bases from V and 0 bases from J, with 14 bases between. The germline V gene has CDR1 ENHRY and CDR2 SYGVKD. DNA for the CDR3: TGTGCCATCGCCGGGACACCGAGCTCTGGAAACACCATATATTTT. Protein: CAIAGTPSSGNTIYF.

This rearrangement joins TRBV19 to TRBJ2-3, with D unresolved. Between the trimmed V and J ends, which lost 1 base and 6 bases, there was a span of 5 bases. CDR1 and CDR2 from the germline V gene are LNHDA and SQIVND (reference sequence). The CDR3 consists of 12 residues. CDR3: CASSIVSDTQYF. The CDR3 region has the DNA TGTGCCAGTAGTATAGTTTCTGATACGCAGTATTTT. The full variable domain, with the rest looked up from reference TRBV19 and TRBJ2-3, is DGGITQSPKYLFRKEGQNVTLSCEQNLNHDAMYWYRQDPGQGLRLIYYSQIVNDFQKGDIAEGYSVSREKKESFPLTVTSAQKNPTAFYLCASSIVSDTQYFGPGTRLTVL.

This clone was found once. The genes are TRBV27 and TRBJ1-1; 7 nucleotides align to TRBD1. V shed 5 bases and J 4 bases; nucleotides not matched to a gene: 10. Germline CDR1 is MNHEY and CDR2 is SMNVEV (reference sequence). The CDR3 spans 15 residues. The CDR3 sequence is CASSALQGYSTEAFF. The CDR3 coding sequence is TGTGCCAGCAGTGCCCTACAGGGGTATAGCACTGAAGCTTTCTTT.

The chain combines TRBV5-6 with TRBJ1-2; tentative D call: TRBD1 (6 bases). CDR1 and CDR2 from the germline V gene are SGHDT and YYEEEE. V lost 4 bases to trimming and J lost 0 bases, with 16 bases between them. The CDR3 is 16 residues long. In DNA form, the CDR3 reads TGTGCCAGCAGCCGGGTTGGGACACCGTCTAACTATGGCTACACCTTC. This encodes CASSRVGTPSNYGYTF.